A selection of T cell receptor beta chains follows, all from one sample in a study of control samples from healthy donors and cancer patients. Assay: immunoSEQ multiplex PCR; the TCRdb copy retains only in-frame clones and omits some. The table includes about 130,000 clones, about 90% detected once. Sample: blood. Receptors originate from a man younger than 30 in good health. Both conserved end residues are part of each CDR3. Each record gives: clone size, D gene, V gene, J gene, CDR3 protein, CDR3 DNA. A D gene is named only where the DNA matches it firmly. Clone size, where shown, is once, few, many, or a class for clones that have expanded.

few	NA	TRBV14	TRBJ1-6	CASSQGRENSPLHF	TGTGCCAGCAGCCAAGGCAGGGAAAATTCACCCCTCCACTTT
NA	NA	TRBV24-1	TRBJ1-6	CATSDTAISPLHF	TGTGCCACCAGTGATACAGCCATTTCACCCCTCCACTTT
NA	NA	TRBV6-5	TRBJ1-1	CASSYTNLGQPTEAFF	TGTGCCAGCAGTTACACCAACCTAGGACAACCCACTGAAGCTTTCTTT
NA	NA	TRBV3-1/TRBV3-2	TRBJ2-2	CASSQASVIGELFF	TGTGCCAGCAGCCAAGCGTCGGTAATCGGGGAGCTGTTTTTT
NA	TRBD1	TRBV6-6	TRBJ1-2	CASSPGSWTGSPNYGYTF	TGTGCCAGCAGTCCAGGTAGCTGGACAGGGTCCCCAAACTATGGCTACACCTTC
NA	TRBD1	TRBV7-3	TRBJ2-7	CASSLTSTGPSSYEQYF	TGTGCCAGCAGCTTAACTTCGACAGGGCCTTCCTCCTACGAGCAGTACTTC
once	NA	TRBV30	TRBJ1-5	CAWRYGQNQPQHF	TGTGCCTGGAGATACGGACAGAATCAGCCCCAGCATTTT
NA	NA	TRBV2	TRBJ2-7	CASSPGYEQYF	TGTGCCAGCAGTCCTGGCTACGAGCAGTACTTC
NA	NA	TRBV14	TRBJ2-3	CASSQEEWAGDTQYF	TGTGCCAGCAGCCAAGAGGAGTGGGCGGGAGATACGCAGTATTTT
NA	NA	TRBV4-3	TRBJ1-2	CASSQGLGSGYTF	TGCGCCAGCAGCCAGGGCCTCGGGAGTGGCTACACCTTC
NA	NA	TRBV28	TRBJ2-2	CASSLGSLGGTGELFF	TGTGCCAGCAGTTTAGGTTCCTTAGGTGGGACCGGGGAGCTGTTTTTT
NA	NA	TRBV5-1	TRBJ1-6	CASMWGDNSPLHF	TGCGCCAGCATGTGGGGAGATAATTCACCCCTCCACTTT
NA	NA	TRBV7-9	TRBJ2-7	CASSPSGRIFVASYEQYF	TGTGCCAGCAGCCCCTCGGGCCGAATCTTCGTGGCGTCCTACGAGCAGTACTTC
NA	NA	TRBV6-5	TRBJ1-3	CASRLLSSGNTIYF	TGTGCCTCACGATTACTGTCCTCTGGAAACACCATATATTTT
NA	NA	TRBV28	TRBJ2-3	CASSRTWTDYTDTQYF	TGTGCCAGCAGCAGAACTTGGACAGACTACACAGATACGCAGTATTTT
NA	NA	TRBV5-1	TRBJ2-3	CASSLAGHQADTQYF	TGCGCCAGCAGCTTGGCTGGACACCAGGCAGATACGCAGTATTTT
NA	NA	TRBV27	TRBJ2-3	CASRSSTEYRDTQYF	TGTGCCAGCAGGAGTTCGACGGAGTACCGGGATACGCAGTATTTT
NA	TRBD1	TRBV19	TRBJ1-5	CASNDRDSYQPQHF	TGTGCCAGTAATGACCGGGACAGCTATCAGCCCCAGCATTTT
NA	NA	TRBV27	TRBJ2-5	CASRPVGQGETQYF	TGTGCCAGCAGACCCGTGGGGCAGGGAGAGACCCAGTACTTC
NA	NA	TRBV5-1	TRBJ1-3	CASSLGGAGNTIYF	TGCGCCAGCAGCTTGGGGGGTGCTGGAAACACCATATATTTT
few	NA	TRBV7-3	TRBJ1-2	CASSLNSVSDYGYTF	TGTGCCAGCAGCTTAAACTCGGTCAGTGACTATGGCTACACCTTC
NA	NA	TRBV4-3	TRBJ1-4	CASSPGRGGSEKLFF	TGCGCCAGCAGCCCGGGACGGGGGGGGAGCGAAAAACTGTTTTTT
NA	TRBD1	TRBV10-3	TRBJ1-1	CAIRQQGARTEAFF	TGTGCCATCAGACAACAGGGGGCGAGGACTGAAGCTTTCTTT
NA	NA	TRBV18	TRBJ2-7	CASSPNRYEQYF	TGTGCCAGCTCCCCGAACAGGTACGAGCAGTACTTC
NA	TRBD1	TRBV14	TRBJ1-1	CASSQNAGGGTEAFF	TGTGCCAGCAGCCAAAACGCAGGGGGAGGAACTGAAGCTTTCTTT
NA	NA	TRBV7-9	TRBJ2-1	CASSTLAISSYNEQFF	TGTGCCAGCAGCACGCTAGCGATCAGCTCCTACAATGAGCAGTTCTTC
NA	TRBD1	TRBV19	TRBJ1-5	CASSTRQGANRNQPQHF	TGTGCCAGTAGTACCAGACAGGGGGCAAATCGCAATCAGCCCCAGCATTTT
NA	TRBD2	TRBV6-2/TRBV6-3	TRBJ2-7	CASSYGAGGTYEQYF	TGTGCCAGCAGTTACGGGGCGGGAGGAACCTACGAGCAGTACTTC
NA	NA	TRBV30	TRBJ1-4	CAWSSDSQKLFF	TGTGCCTGGAGTTCGGACAGCCAAAAACTGTTTTTT
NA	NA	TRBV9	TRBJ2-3	CASSVVASITDTQYF	TGTGCCAGCAGCGTAGTGGCTAGCATCACAGATACGCAGTATTTT
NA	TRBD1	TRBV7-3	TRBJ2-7	CASSLEGQGGYEQYF	TGTGCCAGCAGCTTAGAAGGACAGGGGGGGTACGAGCAGTACTTC
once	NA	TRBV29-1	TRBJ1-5	CSAREGGQPQHF	TGCAGCGCCCGGGAGGGGGGTCAGCCCCAGCATTTT
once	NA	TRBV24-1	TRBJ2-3	CATPSGDTQYF	TGTGCCACCCCTTCAGGAGATACGCAGTATTTT
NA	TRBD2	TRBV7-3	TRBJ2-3	CASTLRVAGGPDTQYF	TGTGCCAGCACCTTAAGGGTAGCGGGAGGGCCAGATACGCAGTATTTT
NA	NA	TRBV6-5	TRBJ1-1	CASTNTEAFF	TGTGCCAGCACTAACACTGAAGCTTTCTTT
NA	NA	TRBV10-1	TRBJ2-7	CASSEEPGGYNEQYF	TGCGCCAGCAGTGAGGAGCCCGGCGGTTATAACGAGCAGTACTTC
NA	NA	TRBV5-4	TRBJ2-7	CASSLSSRSYEQYF	TGTGCCAGCAGCTTGTCTAGCCGTTCCTACGAGCAGTACTTC
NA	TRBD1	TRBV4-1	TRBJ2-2	CASTDRGFSGELFF	TGCGCCAGCACCGACAGGGGTTTCTCCGGGGAGCTGTTTTTT
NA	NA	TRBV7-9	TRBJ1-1	CANTQGFEAFF	TGTGCTAACACCCAGGGCTTTGAAGCTTTCTTT
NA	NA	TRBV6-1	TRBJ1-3	CASSGVGLYSGNTIYF	TGTGCCAGCAGTGGGGTCGGATTATACTCTGGAAACACCATATATTTT
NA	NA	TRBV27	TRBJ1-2	CASSSKTPLYGYTF	TGTGCCAGCAGTTCCAAGACACCCCTCTATGGCTACACCTTC
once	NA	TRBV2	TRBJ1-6	CASRDDTNNSPLHF	TGTGCCAGCAGAGACGACACGAATAATTCACCCCTCCACTTT
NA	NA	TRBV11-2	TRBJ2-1	CASSLGTEQFF	TGTGCCAGCAGCTTGGGGACAGAGCAGTTCTTC
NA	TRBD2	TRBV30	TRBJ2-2	CAWGSGRGAGELFF	TGTGCCTGGGGGAGCGGGAGAGGGGCCGGGGAGCTGTTTTTT
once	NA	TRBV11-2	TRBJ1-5	CASSLAGNQPQHF	TGTGCCAGCAGCTTAGCGGGGAATCAGCCCCAGCATTTT
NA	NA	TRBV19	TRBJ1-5	CASTGYYSNQPQHF	TGTGCCAGTACGGGATATTATAGCAATCAGCCCCAGCATTTT
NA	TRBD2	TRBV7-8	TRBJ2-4	CASSFTSGYYDIQYF	TGTGCCAGCAGCTTCACTAGCGGTTATTACGACATTCAGTACTTC
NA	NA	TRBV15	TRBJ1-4	CATSRDRGQMGGEKLFF	TGTGCCACCAGCAGAGATCGGGGCCAGATGGGAGGAGAAAAACTGTTTTTT
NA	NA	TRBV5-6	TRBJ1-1	CASTLTGGFNTEAFF	TGTGCCAGCACCTTAACGGGGGGATTTAACACTGAAGCTTTCTTT
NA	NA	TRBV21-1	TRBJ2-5	CASSKGGQGGLAGGEETQYF	TGTGCCAGCAGCAAAGGAGGTCAGGGAGGTCTAGCGGGAGGGGAAGAGACCCAGTACTTC
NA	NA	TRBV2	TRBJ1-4	CASRAGVGEKLFF	TGTGCCAGCAGGGCAGGGGTGGGCGAAAAACTGTTTTTT
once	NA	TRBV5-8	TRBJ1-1	CASSFEGNTEAFF	TGTGCCAGCAGCTTTGAGGGGAACACTGAAGCTTTCTTT
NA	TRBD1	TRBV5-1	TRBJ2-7	CASSDRQGVYEQYF	TGCGCCAGCAGCGATCGACAGGGGGTATACGAGCAGTACTTC
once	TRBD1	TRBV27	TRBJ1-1	CASSLFDRGNTEAFF	TGTGCCAGCAGTTTATTTGACAGGGGGAACACTGAAGCTTTCTTT
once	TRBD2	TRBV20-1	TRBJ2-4	CSASLAELAKNIQYF	TGCAGTGCTAGTCTAGCGGAGCTAGCCAAAAACATTCAGTACTTC
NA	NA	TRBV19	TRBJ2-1	CASRMPGAGYNEQFF	TGTGCCAGTAGGATGCCGGGAGCAGGATACAATGAGCAGTTCTTC
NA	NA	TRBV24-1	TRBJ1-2	CATSGKGYNYGYTF	TGTGCCACCAGTGGTAAGGGTTACAACTATGGCTACACCTTC